The 9 T cell receptor beta chains below were found in one sample sequenced in a study of PD-1 blockade in classical Hodgkin lymphoma. There was relapse after autologous stem cell transplantation in every patient, and there was variation in brentuximab vedotin exposure. Clones were read by immunoSEQ multiplex PCR, and TCRdb kept only the in-frame ones, dropping some. In the table there are 20,000 to 30,000 clones, almost 70% of which are singletons. Sequencing used peripheral blood mononuclear cells (PBMCs), obtained at baseline. The receptors were sampled from a human donor with classical Hodgkin lymphoma.

This rearrangement joins TRBV28 to TRBJ1-3; D not resolved. This CDR3 region has 16 residues. V dropped 2 bases and J dropped 1 base, with 12 bases sitting between them. From germline, CDR1 is MDHEN and CDR2 SYDVKM. The CDR3 nucleotides are TGTGCCAGCAGTTTAAATGGGTTAGGATCTGGAAACACCATATATTTT. It translates to CASSLNGLGSGNTIYF.

The chain carries TRBV5-8 and TRBJ2-7; D perhaps matches TRBD1 (5 bases). V was cut by 2 bases and J by 7 bases, with 16 bases left in between. Germline CDR1 is SGHTS and CDR2 is YDEGEE. This CDR3 has 14 amino acids. As DNA, the CDR3 is TGTGCCAGCAGCTTCCGACAGTATGTTTCTGAGCAGTACTTC. It is translated as CASSFRQYVSEQYF.

The chain combines TRBV2 with TRBJ1-2; D unclear. The CDR3 covers 14 residues. V dropped 7 bases and J dropped 4 bases, with 16 bases sitting between them. Germline V gives CDR1 SNHLY, CDR2 FYNNEI. This CDR3 is CASINHGLSYGYTF. In nucleotides, the CDR3 is TGTGCCAGCATAAACCACGGCCTTTCCTATGGCTACACCTTC.

The chain uses TRBV12-5 and TRBJ1-4; TRBD1 matches at 8 bases. V gave up 0 bases and J gave up 8 bases; unmatched junction bases: 8. Per germline, CDR1 LGHNT and CDR2 FRNRAP. The CDR3 covers 16 residues. The CDR3 sequence: CASGLVRSDRDEKLFF. The CDR3 DNA reads as TGTGCTAGTGGTTTGGTACGATCGGACAGGGACGAAAAACTGTTTTTT. Combining the CDR3 with reference TRBV12-5 and TRBJ1-4 gives the whole variable domain DARVTQTPRHKVTEMGQEVTMRCQPILGHNTVFWYRQTMMQGLELLAYFRNRAPLDDSGMPKDRFSAEMPDATLATLKIQPSEPRDSAVYFCASGLVRSDRDEKLFFGSGTQLSVL.

This clone was seen once. The J gene is TRBJ1-6, the V gene TRBV5-6; 7 bases line up with TRBD1. The CDR3 loop spans 14 amino acids. Germline V gene lookup returns CDR1 SGHDT and CDR2 YYEEEE. Trimming took 6 bases from V and 9 from J; bases not matched to a gene: 9. CDR3 sequence (DNA): TGTGCCAGCAACTTTAGGGGGCGAGTTTCACCCCTCCACTTT. This sequence encodes CASNFRGRVSPLHF. Filled out from reference TRBV5-6 and TRBJ1-6, the complete variable domain reads DAGVTQSPTHLIKTRGQQVTLRCSPKSGHDTVSWYQQALGQGPQFIFQYYEEEERQRGNFPDRFSGHQFPNYSSELNVNALLLGDSALYLCASNFRGRVSPLHFGNGTRLTVT.

V usage is TRBV7-9 and J usage is TRBJ2-7, with TRBD1 matching 8 bases. The CDR3 covers 16 residues. V was clipped by 7 bases and J by 2 bases; unmatched bases: 13. Looked up from germline, CDR1 is SEHNR and CDR2 is FQNEAQ (reference sequence). In DNA form, the CDR3 reads TGTGCCAGCATCCATTGGATAGGGGACAGGCCCTACGAGCAGTACTTC. The encoded protein is CASIHWIGDRPYEQYF.

This clone was observed a handful of times. The chain employs TRBV4-3 and TRBJ2-3; TRBD2 is a possible D gene (6 bases). Trimming took 2 bases from V and 0 from J, leaving 6 bases between them. The length of the CDR3 is 14 residues. Germline loops: CDR1 LGHNA, CDR2 YSLEER. This chain's CDR3 is CASSQRESTDTQYF. The CDR3 DNA follows: TGCGCCAGCAGCCAACGGGAGAGCACAGATACGCAGTATTTT.

The gene calls are TRBV30 and TRBJ1-1; unclear D gene. The CDR3 contains 12 residues. Germline values: CDR1 GTSNPN, CDR2 SVGIG (reference sequence). Between the trimmed V and J ends, which lost 5 bases and 1 base, there was a span of 8 bases. CDR3 protein: CAWSRRNTEAFF. The DNA of the CDR3 is TGTGCCTGGTCCCGACGGAACACTGAAGCTTTCTTT.

This sequence joins TRBV9 and TRBJ2-1; 7 bases align to TRBD2. The CDR3 covers 16 residues. V was clipped by 0 bases and J by 1 base; unmatched bases: 4. Looked up from germline, CDR1 is SGDLS and CDR2 is YYNGEE. The CDR3: CASSVEGRGSYNEQFF. CDR3 bases: TGTGCCAGCAGCGTAGAGGGGAGGGGTTCCTACAATGAGCAGTTCTTC.